This paragraph reports one T cell receptor beta chain. The sample holds a few counts of this clonotype. Its antigen remains unidentified. No base quality information exists; no much larger clone differs at one position. The sample comes from a study of T cells in Graves' hyperthyroidism and ophthalmopathy (dated by TCRdb to between 2017 and 2020). In the study overall: Peripheral blood was collected at initial diagnosis, before any treatment. Whether ophthalmopathy could be predicted prospectively was tested in an independent validation cohort made up of 18 to 20 hyperthyroidism patients plus 17 patients who later progressed to ophthalmopathy. TCR Vbeta CDR3 sequencing of some 140 peripheral blood samples (approximately 44 ophthalmopathy, around 80 hyperthyroidism and some 17 progressor patients) is reported in the paper. After blood sampling, hyperthyroidism patients were treated with methimazole at a starting dose of 30 mg daily, and ophthalmopathy patients were treated with high-dose intravenous methylprednisolone. The roughly 100 discovery patients were randomly divided into training and test sets at a 7:3 ratio. To identify TCR V-J signatures that set the groups apart, the researchers used a discovery cohort of 100 patients, made up of 40 to 45 with Graves' ophthalmopathy and 57 with stable Graves' hyperthyroidism. Thyroid tissue and blood T-cell repertoires from six Graves' hyperthyroidism patients were also compared in the study. Points the paper makes about the study in general: In cross-validation, a model built on a 13 V-J signature told ophthalmopathy apart from stable hyperthyroidism with approximately 90% sensitivity and 81% to 82% specificity, and in testing the same model reached 80%/75%. In validation, progression to ophthalmopathy was predicted by the model with almost 71% sensitivity and under 85% specificity, a median of approximately 6.5 months before onset. Sample size was not statistically predetermined, and blinding of investigators to group allocation was not performed. Most expanded thyroid clonotypes (frequency above 0.001) were also detected in blood, a finding suggesting that blood repertoires may reflect thyroid immune responses.

Ophthalmopathy patients had moderately to severely active disease, Clinical Activity Score of at least 3, NOSPECS grade of at least 4, and duration under 3 months. The study excluded patients with uncontrolled infections, other autoimmune diseases, pregnancy or lactation. Diagnoses were established on the basis of clinical symptoms, serum thyroxine and TRAb, thyroid ultrasound, and orbital computed tomography. PBMCs were isolated from approximately 10 ml of fresh peripheral blood by Ficoll-Paque density gradient centrifugation. Total RNA was extracted with Trizol reagent, and quality was checked on an Agilent 2100 Bioanalyzer. Amplification of TCR beta CDR3 regions was carried out from RNA transcripts. A first-round RT-PCR of the TCR CDR3 used the HTBI primer set with the Qiagen OneStep RT-PCR kit. Libraries were constructed in a second round of multiplex PCR, after which size selection and purification were performed. The libraries were sequenced on an Illumina HiSeq2000 using paired-end 100 bp reads. Turning to the authors' computational methods: SOAPnuke was used to process the raw data, throwing out any read that contained adapters or uncalled bases, had a mean Phred below 15, or lacked an exact constant-primer or identifier match. High-quality paired reads were merged using COPE v1.2.5, and each unique nucleotide sequence was defined as a clonotype. Clonotypes were aligned to IMGT TRBV, TRBD and TRBJ reference segments using MiTCR v1.1. The analysis included only V-J combinations with a frequency above 0.0001, which together covered 98% to 99.2% of the repertoires. The TCS score was defined as the ratio of F50 (clonal expansion) to E x V (chaos), calculated using BLOSUM62-based TCRdist between CDR3 peptides within each V-J. Welch's t-statistics and random forest reduced approximately 520 V-J features to about 12, which were used in a naive Bayes classifier (R e1071). TCRdb applied fastp at Q25 and MiXCR to the public reads, then kept only in-frame beta chains. Rows are combined by CDR3 protein, so each entry shows the most common genes and DNA. Here the V and J calls rest on TCRdb's processing, not on the authors' analysis. The sample table records some 530,000 distinct CDR3 sequences; approximately 23% of these occur just once. The ten largest clones add up to approximately 54% of the sample.

V sheds 1 base and J sheds 6 bases, leaving 17 bases between their ends. In the germline V gene, CDR1 corresponds to MGHRA and CDR2 to YSYEKL. Inclusive of the bounding cysteine and phenylalanine, the CDR3 is 16 residues long. The read is trimmed to its CDR3 DNA, 48 bases read in frame from base 1. This TCR was sampled from a woman between 70 and 85 years old with Graves' ophthalmopathy. The sequence is built from TRBV4-1 and TRBJ2-3; the D region possibly corresponds to TRBD2 (7 bases align). The sequencing input was blood. The CDR3 is CASSQGWGGRMDTQYF. Read as DNA, the sequence is TGCGCCAGCAGCCAAGGTTGGGGGGGGCGTATGGATACGCAGTATTTT.